The 2 T cell receptor beta chains below come from one sample, sequenced in a study of blood T cell repertoires in COVID-19. Repertoires were generated with immunoSEQ multiplex PCR, while TCRdb's copy carries only in-frame clones and drops some. In the table there are roughly 290,000 clones, under 90% of which are singletons. Sequenced input: PBMCs or T cells enriched from blood (not recorded which). The receptors come from a woman between 40 and 50 years old who had recovered from COVID-19.

The J gene is TRBJ1-5, the V gene TRBV30; possibly TRBD1 for D (5 bases). This CDR3 is 15 amino acids long. Trimming took 0 bases from V and 4 from J, leaving 13 bases between them. Germline lookup yields CDR1 GTSNPN and CDR2 SVGIG (reference sequence). For the CDR3, the DNA is TGTGCCTGGAGTGTTAAGGCAGGGCGAAATCAGCCCCAGCATTTT. Translated: CAWSVKAGRNQPQHF.

This clone was recorded only once. The chain links TRBV15 to TRBJ1-5, with D unclear. Per the germline V gene, CDR1 is LNHNV and CDR2 is YYDKDF (reference sequence). Trimming removed 3 bases from V and 7 bases from J, with 13 bases in between. The CDR3 covers 14 residues. The CDR3 nucleotides are TGTGCCACCAGCAGCAGGTTCCCAAGGCAGCCCCAGCATTTT. Translating gives CATSSRFPRQPQHF.